A single sample is the source of the 19 T cell receptor beta chains below, sequenced in a study of T cell responses to AZD1222 COVID-19 vaccine. Generated by immunoSEQ multiplex PCR, the TCRdb table keeps only in-frame clones and is missing some. The sample comprises over 150,000 clones, 80% to 95% of which are singletons, and under 1.1% rests with the top ten. Specimen: peripheral blood, collected 28 days after the second dose of the MenACWY control vaccine. All receptors come from an adult who received the MenACWY meningococcal vaccine as a control.

The rearrangement joins TRBV15 to TRBJ1-6; TRBD1 is a possible D gene (5 bases). Germline CDR1 reads LNHNV; CDR2 reads YYDKDF (reference sequence). This CDR3 is 17 amino acids long. With 0 bases removed from V and 10 bases from J, the gap between germline ends came to 19 bases. In DNA, the CDR3 is TGTGCCACCAGCAGAGATCTCGGACCCAAATCAGGGTCACCCCTCCACTTT. Its protein product is CATSRDLGPKSGSPLHF.

The rearrangement links TRBV18 to TRBJ2-5, with D unclear. Trimming stripped 1 base from V and 4 bases from J, with 13 bases between. The CDR3 sequence is 15 residues long. Germline V gene lookup returns CDR1 KGHSH and CDR2 LQKENI. DNA of the CDR3: TGTGCCAGCTCACCACGGATAGCCGGCGGAGAGACCCAGTACTTC. Translating it yields CASSPRIAGGETQYF.

The V gene is TRBV27, the J gene TRBJ1-2, with 10 bases aligning to TRBD1. The V gene's germline CDR1 is MNHEY and CDR2 SMNVEV (reference sequence). The CDR3 runs 17 residues. The trim removed 5 bases at V and 0 bases at J, leaving 9 bases unmatched. The CDR3 sequence is CASSPDRGRTTNYGYTF. CDR3 sequence (DNA): TGTGCCAGCAGTCCCGACAGGGGGCGGACGACTAACTATGGCTACACCTTC.

V and J are TRBV5-5 and TRBJ2-3; perhaps D is TRBD1 or TRBD2 (5 bases each). The CDR3 loop spans 15 amino acids. Trimming cost V 1 base and J 0 bases, with 9 bases left between them. The germline V gene has CDR1 SGHKS and CDR2 YYEKEE (reference sequence). CDR3 amino acids: CASSLSGPSTDTQYF. CDR3 nucleotide sequence: TGTGCCAGCAGCTTGTCGGGGCCTAGCACAGATACGCAGTATTTT.

The gene calls are TRBV28 and TRBJ1-4, with 8 bases aligning to TRBD1. The J segment lost 8 bases and the V segment lost 2 bases, leaving 13 bases of the junction unmatched. The length of the CDR3 is 17 residues. Per germline, CDR1 MDHEN and CDR2 SYDVKM. In DNA, the CDR3 is TGTGCCAGCAGTTTAAGGGGCCCCCAGGGGGCTGAAGAAAAACTGTTTTTT. Its protein is CASSLRGPQGAEEKLFF.

This chain links TRBV14 with TRBJ1-2, with D hard to call. Looked up from germline, CDR1 is SGHDN and CDR2 is FVKESK. V was trimmed by 1 base and J by 7 bases, leaving 10 bases between them. This CDR3 is built from 13 residues. The CDR3: CASSQGGFGGYTF. The CDR3 nucleotides read TGTGCCAGCAGCCAAGGGGGATTCGGTGGCTACACCTTC. Full variable domain (missing parts from reference TRBV14 and TRBJ1-2): EAGVTQFPSHSVIEKGQTVTLRCDPISGHDNLYWYRRVMGKEIKFLLHFVKESKQDESGMPNNRFLAERTGGTYSTLKVQPAELEDSGVYFCASSQGGFGGYTFGSGTRLTVV.

J is TRBJ2-3 and V is TRBV6-2 or TRBV6-3; TRBD2 matches 7 bases. V lost 2 bases and J lost 2; bases outside the gene matches: 10. CDR1 is MNHEY and CDR2 is SVGEGT in the germline V gene. The CDR3 runs to 17 residues. The CDR3 sequence: CASSYKGGRRITDTQYF. Here the CDR3 DNA reads TGTGCCAGCAGTTACAAGGGAGGGCGCCGGATCACAGATACGCAGTATTTT.

The DNA of the CDR3 is TGCAGCGTTGAAAGGAGGAGAGAGACCCAGTACTTC. As protein: CSVERRRETQYF. The chain joins TRBV29-1 to TRBJ2-5; tentatively, D is TRBD2 (5 bases). The CDR3 extends over 12 amino acids. The germline V and J ends were trimmed by 2 bases and 4 bases, with 8 bases remaining between them. Looked up from germline, CDR1 is SQVTM and CDR2 is ANQGSEA. Complete variable domain (other parts from reference TRBV29-1 and TRBJ2-5): SAVISQKPSRDICQRGTSLTIQCQVDSQVTMMFWYRQQPGQSLTLIATANQGSEATYESGFVIDKFPISRPNLTFSTLTVSNMSPEDSSIYLCSVERRRETQYFGPGTRLLVL.

The gene calls are TRBV7-6 and TRBJ2-5; the D is unclear. Germline CDR1 and CDR2: SGHVS and FNYEAQ. Trimming took 1 base from V and 1 from J, leaving 10 bases between them. The CDR3 is 15 residues long. CDR3: CASSLDMSTQETQYF. DNA for the CDR3: TGTGCCAGCAGCTTAGACATGAGCACCCAAGAGACCCAGTACTTC.

The chain uses TRBV28 and TRBJ1-2; 7 nucleotides match TRBD1. V lost 3 bases, J lost 4 bases, and 14 bases stayed unmatched. Germline V gene lookup returns CDR1 MDHEN and CDR2 SYDVKM. The CDR3 runs to 17 residues. CDR3 coding DNA: TGTGCCAGCAGTTTTGTTGGCAGGGGGTCCTCTAGCTATGGCTACACCTTC. Amino acids: CASSFVGRGSSSYGYTF.

This chain uses TRBV27 with TRBJ1-1; a weak D match, TRBD1 (6 bases). The CDR3 spans 14 residues. V was pared by 8 bases and J by 6 bases, with 19 bases between. Germline V gives CDR1 MNHEY, CDR2 SMNVEV (reference sequence). In nucleotides, the CDR3 is TGTGCCAGCGGGCCTTATTGGGGGGGCGCTGAAGCTTTCTTT. This encodes CASGPYWGGAEAFF.

The rearrangement links TRBV5-1 to TRBJ2-3; D perhaps matches TRBD2 (8 bases). This CDR3 is built from 16 residues. Trimming removed 4 bases at V and 6 bases at J, with 21 bases between. Germline V CDR1 and CDR2: SGHRS, YFSETQ. In nucleotides, the CDR3 is TGCGCCAGCAGCCCACAGGGGCGGGGGGCCGTGGATACGCAGTATTTT. Its protein product is CASSPQGRGAVDTQYF.

The rearrangement links TRBV5-5 to TRBJ1-1; D gene uncertain. Per germline, CDR1 SGHKS and CDR2 YYEKEE (reference sequence). V was clipped by 4 bases and J by 3 bases, with 10 bases between them. The CDR3 has 13 amino acids. CDR3 in DNA: TGTGCCAGCAGCGTGGCGGGAGACACTGAAGCTTTCTTT. It specifies CASSVAGDTEAFF.

The chain has TRBV19 and TRBJ1-6, with a weak D call TRBD1 (5 bases). Trimming stripped 6 bases from V and 10 bases from J, with 16 bases between. In germline, CDR1 is LNHDA, CDR2 SQIVND (reference sequence). The length of the CDR3 is 14 residues. The CDR3 DNA follows: TGTGCCAGTAGCTGGGGCCAAGTAAACTCACCCCTCCACTTT. Protein sequence: CASSWGQVNSPLHF.

This sequence joins TRBV30 and TRBJ1-2; 7 positions match TRBD1. With V trimmed by 2 bases and J by 0 bases, 6 bases remained unmatched. The CDR3 consists of 15 residues. The germline V gene encodes CDR1 GTSNPN and CDR2 SVGIG (reference sequence). This CDR3 is CAWSQAGTANYGYTF. As DNA, the CDR3 is TGTGCCTGGAGTCAGGCAGGGACAGCTAACTATGGCTACACCTTC.

V usage is TRBV20-1 and J usage is TRBJ2-5; TRBD2 agrees at 8 bases. Trimming removed 3 bases from V and 1 base from J; junction bases left unmatched: 7. The germline V gene encodes CDR1 DFQATT and CDR2 SNEGSKA (reference sequence). The CDR3 has 15 amino acids. The DNA for the CDR3 is TGCAGTGCTAGTAGTCGGGGGGGCCTCCAAGAGACCCAGTACTTC. This gives the protein CSASSRGGLQETQYF.

The rearrangement links TRBV5-5 to TRBJ2-7; D is perhaps TRBD2 (6 bases). Germline V gene data show CDR1 as SGHKS and CDR2 as YYEKEE (reference sequence). The CDR3 spans 14 residues. Trimming removed 3 bases at V and 7 bases at J, with 17 bases between. The CDR3 sequence: CASSWSAEAGEQYF. The CDR3, as DNA: TGTGCCAGCAGCTGGAGCGCGGAGGCGGGAGAGCAGTACTTC.

The V call is TRBV28, the J call TRBJ1-4; 7 nucleotides line up with TRBD1. CDR1 and CDR2 (germline): MDHEN, SYDVKM. CDR3 size: 15 residues. V was pared by 6 bases and J by 0 bases, with 4 bases of the junction left unmatched. CDR3 sequence reads: CASRAGTATNEKLFF. In nucleotides, the CDR3 is TGTGCCAGCAGGGCCGGGACAGCAACTAATGAAAAACTGTTTTTT. Based on the CDR3 plus reference TRBV28 and TRBJ1-4, the full variable domain is DVKVTQSSRYLVKRTGEKVFLECVQDMDHENMFWYRQDPGLGLRLIYFSYDVKMKEKGDIPEGYSVSREKKERFSLILESASTNQTSMYLCASRAGTATNEKLFFGSGTQLSVL.

The chain carries TRBV6-5 and TRBJ2-5; D unclear. Germline CDR1 is MNHEY and CDR2 is SVGAGI. V was pared by 0 bases and J by 2 bases, with 7 bases between. The CDR3 sequence is 14 residues long. The CDR3 sequence: CASSYSSQQETQYF. CDR3 bases: TGTGCCAGCAGTTACTCTTCCCAGCAAGAGACCCAGTACTTC.